These 25 T cell receptor beta chains were all obtained from the same sample, sequenced in a study of shared clonotypes between healthy human individuals. TCRdb's table, derived via immunoSEQ multiplex PCR, lists solely in-frame clones and lacks some. There are millions of clones in the sample; 95% occur only once, and 0.1% to 0.15% lies in the top ten. Sequencing was done on a sample of naive CD4+ T cells sorted from blood. Subset given: CD45RA+ positively selected. The receptor set was obtained from a man aged 18 to 35 in good health.

CDR3 sequence: CASRRPGNLGRDTQYF. CDR3 in DNA: TGTGCCAGCCGGAGGCCTGGGAACTTGGGCAGGGATACGCAGTATTTT. This chain joins TRBV6-4 and TRBJ2-3; a weak D match, TRBD2 (5 bases). Germline CDR1 reads MRHNA; CDR2 reads SNTAGT. With 8 bases removed from V and 6 bases from J, the gap between germline ends came to 24 bases. This CDR3 has 16 amino acids.

The CDR3 nucleotides read TGTGCCAGCAGCTCTAGGGCAGGGGTGAACGAGCAGTACTTC. It yields the protein CASSSRAGVNEQYF. The chain joins TRBV7-2 to TRBJ2-7, with a tentative D call TRBD1 (6 bases). The CDR3 loop spans 14 amino acids. CDR1 is SGHTA, CDR2 FQGNSA, per germline. V was clipped by 4 bases and J by 5 bases, with 15 bases between them.

The rearrangement joins TRBV10-2 to TRBJ2-5; 12 positions match TRBD2. Germline V gene data show CDR1 as WSHSY and CDR2 as SAAADI. CDR3 size: 15 residues. The V gene end was trimmed by 5 bases and the J gene end by 5 bases; junction bases not matched to a gene: 6. The CDR3 loop is CASSSTSGRTETQYF. CDR3 nucleotides: TGCGCCAGCAGTTCGACTAGCGGGAGAACGGAGACCCAGTACTTC.

The CDR3: CASSQSRNEQYF. The CDR3 DNA reads as TGTGCCAGCAGCCAAAGCCGAAACGAGCAGTACTTC. This sequence joins TRBV14 and TRBJ2-7; D call uncertain. This CDR3 spans 12 amino acids. V was trimmed by 2 bases and J by 5 bases, leaving 7 bases between them. CDR1 is SGHDN, CDR2 FVKESK, per germline. The full variable domain, completed using reference TRBV14 and TRBJ2-7, is EAGVTQFPSHSVIEKGQTVTLRCDPISGHDNLYWYRRVMGKEIKFLLHFVKESKQDESGMPNNRFLAERTGGTYSTLKVQPAELEDSGVYFCASSQSRNEQYFGPGTRLTVT.

The chain has TRBV11-2 and TRBJ2-2; D may be TRBD2 (6 bases). V was trimmed by 5 bases and J by 6 bases, leaving 16 bases between them. Germline CDR1 is SGHAT and CDR2 is FQNNGV. CDR3 length equals 15 residues. Written as DNA, the CDR3 is TGTGCCAGCAGCCTCTACTCTAGCGTGGCCGGGGAGCTGTTTTTT. It translates to CASSLYSSVAGELFF.

This clone was recorded only once. The chain joins TRBV28 to TRBJ1-5, with D maybe TRBD1 (6 bases). The CDR3 runs to 15 residues. V lost 6 bases and J 4 bases, leaving 16 bases between the germline ends. Germline V lookup: CDR1 MDHEN, CDR2 SYDVKM. DNA for the CDR3: TGTGCCAGCAGGCAAACAGGGATGGGTAATCAGCCCCAGCATTTT. Its translation is CASRQTGMGNQPQHF.

This rearrangement joins TRBV14 to TRBJ2-7; the D gene is possibly TRBD1 (6 bases). In germline, CDR1 is SGHDN, CDR2 FVKESK. There are 18 residues in the CDR3. Trimming pared 0 bases from V and 7 bases from J, leaving 25 bases between. CDR3 DNA sequence: TGTGCCAGCAGCCAAGATCAGACCCACCGCGACAGGAGGCGGGAGCAGTACTTC. This codes for CASSQDQTHRDRRREQYF.

This clone has a single count. This sample includes further DNA sequences coding for the same CDR3. The chain uses TRBV7-2 and TRBJ2-7; D is ambiguous. There are 12 residues in the CDR3. The V end lost 1 base, the J end lost 4 bases, and 5 bases lay between the germline ends. Germline V lookup: CDR1 SGHTA, CDR2 FQGNSA. CDR3 in DNA: TGTGCCAGCAGCTTAGGGGAATACGAGCAGTACTTC. Its translation is CASSLGEYEQYF.

The table lists this clone with a count of one. This chain uses TRBV6-5 with TRBJ2-1; 9 nucleotides match TRBD1. After removal of 5 bases from V and 7 bases from J, the junction contained 6 bases not matched to a gene. CDR3 length: 14 amino acids. Germline loops: CDR1 MNHEY, CDR2 SVGAGI. CDR3: CASSQTTGGNEQFF. The CDR3 nucleotides are TGTGCCAGCAGTCAGACGACAGGGGGTAATGAGCAGTTCTTC.

The chain is built from TRBV5-5 and TRBJ2-7; possible D gene TRBD2, 5 bases. CDR3 length equals 15 residues. The V gene lost 9 bases and the J gene lost 0 bases, with 19 bases spanning the gap. In germline, CDR1 is SGHKS, CDR2 YYEKEE (reference sequence). The DNA of the CDR3 is TGTGCCACCAGGCAGGAGGCGACGAACTCCTACGAGCAGTACTTC. This encodes CATRQEATNSYEQYF.

This chain links TRBV6-1 with TRBJ2-7, with TRBD1 matching 10 bases. V trimming: 2 bases; J trimming: 8 bases; junction bases outside the gene matches: 9. This CDR3 is built from 15 residues. In germline, CDR1 is MNHNS, CDR2 SASEGT. The chain's CDR3 is CASSEPGTGADKQYF. The CDR3 region has the DNA TGTGCCAGCAGTGAACCCGGGACAGGGGCCGACAAGCAGTACTTC.

This clone has only one observation. Additional DNA sequences in this sample encode the identical CDR3. The V gene is TRBV2, the J gene TRBJ2-5; D is unresolved. The germline V and J ends were trimmed by 4 bases and 4 bases, with 7 bases remaining between them. The CDR3 is 12 amino acids. CDR1 is SNHLY, CDR2 FYNNEI, per germline. The CDR3 loop is CASSGLSETQYF. The CDR3 DNA follows: TGTGCCAGCAGTGGCCTGTCAGAGACCCAGTACTTC.

V and J are TRBV10-3 and TRBJ2-4, with unresolved D. V was clipped by 0 bases and J by 8 bases, with 5 bases between them. Per germline, CDR1 ENHRY and CDR2 SYGVKD. The CDR3 has 12 residues. DNA for the CDR3: TGTGCCATCAGTGAGTCTGCGGACATTCAGTACTTC. Translating gives CAISESADIQYF.

The chain has TRBV10-3 and TRBJ2-3; D is possibly TRBD2 (6 bases). This CDR3 comprises 13 residues. The V gene lost 5 bases and the J gene lost 3 bases, with 9 bases spanning the gap. From germline, CDR1 is ENHRY and CDR2 SYGVKD. CDR3 region: CAISKGGTDTQYF. The CDR3 nucleotides read TGTGCCATCAGTAAGGGAGGAACAGATACGCAGTATTTT.

This rearrangement joins TRBV11-3 to TRBJ2-2; D remains ambiguous. This CDR3 region has 17 residues. Germline values: CDR1 SGHNT, CDR2 YENEEA. V lost 2 bases and J 6 bases, leaving 19 bases between the germline ends. The CDR3 DNA is TGTGCCAGCAGCTTATTCGGCACGGCTGTTACCCCCGGGGAGCTGTTTTTT. This codes for CASSLFGTAVTPGELFF.

Worth noting for this clone: This sample includes further DNA sequences coding for the same CDR3. The chain has TRBV30 and TRBJ1-5; D perhaps matches TRBD1 (5 bases). CDR1 GTSNPN and CDR2 SVGIG come from the germline V gene (reference sequence). The CDR3 is 13 amino acids. V gave up 0 bases and J gave up 5 bases, with 8 bases separating them. The CDR3 is CAWSVGGDQPQHF. Written as DNA, the CDR3 is TGTGCCTGGAGTGTAGGAGGGGATCAGCCCCAGCATTTT. The full variable domain, in which reference TRBV30 and TRBJ1-5 provide the parts outside the CDR3, is SQTIHQWPATLVQPVGSPLSLECTVEGTSNPNLYWYRQAAGRGLQLLFYSVGIGQISSEVPQNLSASRPQDRQFILSSKKLLLSDSGFYLCAWSVGGDQPQHFGDGTRLSIL.

V and J are TRBV11-2 and TRBJ1-5; no clear D gene. Per germline, CDR1 SGHAT and CDR2 FQNNGV. This CDR3 has 13 residues. Trimming cost V 0 bases and J 7 bases, with 7 bases left between them. The CDR3 nucleotides read TGTGCCAGCAGCTTAGATTTAAAACAGCCCCAGCATTTT. This sequence encodes CASSLDLKQPQHF.

The J gene is TRBJ2-3, the V gene TRBV19, with 12 nucleotides matching TRBD2. CDR3 size: 15 residues. Trimming removed 4 bases from V and 4 bases from J; junction bases left unmatched: 3. Per germline, CDR1 LNHDA and CDR2 SQIVND (reference sequence). CDR3 bases: TGTGCCAGTAGTACTAGCGGGAGGGCCGCAGATACGCAGTATTTT. It codes for CASSTSGRAADTQYF.

This clone came up once. J is TRBJ2-7 and V is TRBV9; tentatively, D is TRBD2 (6 bases). The CDR3 covers 14 residues. Germline CDR1 reads SGDLS; CDR2 reads YYNGEE. V shed 0 bases and J shed 5 bases, with 12 bases lying between them. The CDR3 loop is CASSVVAREDEQYF. Here the CDR3 DNA reads TGTGCCAGCAGCGTAGTGGCCAGGGAGGACGAGCAGTACTTC.

The chain carries TRBV30 and TRBJ1-1; D is ambiguous. Trimming removed 4 bases at V and 3 bases at J, with 12 bases between. Germline assignment: CDR1 GTSNPN and CDR2 SVGIG (reference sequence). This CDR3 has 13 residues. CDR3 nucleotide sequence: TGTGCCTGGACCCTAGGGCCGGACACTGAAGCTTTCTTT. It encodes CAWTLGPDTEAFF.

DNA for the CDR3: TGTGCCAGCAGCTCAGTGGGACAGGCGGATTCACCCCTCCACTTT. This sequence encodes CASSSVGQADSPLHF. The chain links TRBV5-4 to TRBJ1-6, with 8 bases matching TRBD1. The germline V gene encodes CDR1 SGHNT and CDR2 YYREEE (reference sequence). This CDR3 has 15 amino acids. J gave up 8 bases and V 3 bases, and 7 bases lay outside the gene matches.

Of note for this clone: Other DNA sequences in this specimen translate into the identical CDR3. V is TRBV5-1 and J is TRBJ2-7; 8 bases are a match to TRBD1. CDR1 and CDR2 (germline): SGHRS, YFSETQ. V lost 0 bases and J lost 2; bases outside the gene matches: 4. The CDR3 covers 15 residues. CDR3 nucleotide sequence: TGCGCCAGCAGCTTGGGAGGACAGGGAACCTACGAGCAGTACTTC. This encodes CASSLGGQGTYEQYF.

The chain joins TRBV7-9 to TRBJ2-1; 8 nucleotides agree with TRBD2. V shed 1 base, J shed 7 bases, and the junction held 6 bases outside the gene matches. The germline V gene encodes CDR1 SEHNR and CDR2 FQNEAQ (reference sequence). The CDR3 runs to 15 residues. The CDR3 DNA follows: TGTGCCAGCAGCTTAGGGACTAGCCTTAGGAATGAGCAGTTCTTC. It codes for CASSLGTSLRNEQFF.

V usage is TRBV5-6 and J usage is TRBJ2-3, with 9 bases fitting TRBD2. Germline V gene data show CDR1 as SGHDT and CDR2 as YYEEEE. The ends lost 6 bases at V and 0 bases at J; junction bases unmatched: 5. The CDR3 is 15 residues long. The CDR3 reads CASNRLAVSTDTQYF. The CDR3 nucleotides are TGTGCCAGCAACAGACTAGCGGTCAGCACAGATACGCAGTATTTT.

The chain is built from TRBV11-3 and TRBJ2-2; D possibly corresponds to TRBD2 (6 bases). V lost 5 bases and J lost 6, with 22 bases in between. Germline V gene lookup returns CDR1 SGHNT and CDR2 YENEEA. The CDR3 runs to 17 residues. The DNA of the CDR3 is TGTGCCAGCAGCATAACTAGCCTAAGCAATACACCCGGGGAGCTGTTTTTT. Residues: CASSITSLSNTPGELFF.